Each of the 30 T cell receptor beta chains below was sequenced from the same sample in a study of graft-versus-host responses after intestinal transplantation (dated by TCRdb to the early 2020s). Their antigens are not known. The time point label of this sample denotes: cells obtained before transplantation from donor or recipient. The library was generated by the immunoSEQ multiplex PCR assay. Drawn from immuneACCESS, this table holds only the in-frame rearrangements with V and J called that TCRdb kept. Clones are partly lost; checked studies trace under half to an unresolved V gene and leave the rest unexplained. Counted in this sample were approximately 82,000 clones; roughly 93% of them appeared once. The ten biggest clones cover 0.95% to 1.3% of the sample. Source: unstimulated CD8+ T cells sorted from spleen or lymph node cells, taken before transplant. Source of these receptors: a human donor who was the organ donor for an intestinal transplant.

This rearrangement joins TRBV19 to TRBJ1-5; perhaps TRBD1 as D (6 bases). Germline CDR1 and CDR2: LNHDA and SQIVND (reference sequence). The CDR3 runs 15 residues. V was trimmed by 3 bases and J by 4 bases, leaving 13 bases between them. The CDR3 coding sequence is TGTGCCAGTAGTATCTCCGGCAGGGGAAATCAGCCCCAGCATTTT. As protein: CASSISGRGNQPQHF.

The chain joins TRBV5-4 to TRBJ2-1; no firm D call. This CDR3 is built from 15 residues. Trimming removed 0 bases at V and 4 bases at J, with 11 bases between. Germline values: CDR1 SGHNT, CDR2 YYREEE (reference sequence). CDR3 sequence reads: CASSLGASTYNEQFF. The DNA of the CDR3 is TGTGCCAGCAGCTTGGGGGCGTCCACATACAATGAGCAGTTCTTC.

The chain's CDR3 is CASSMPGTAYNEQFF. The CDR3, as DNA: TGTGCCAGCAGCATGCCCGGGACAGCCTACAATGAGCAGTTCTTC. The rearrangement links TRBV7-9 to TRBJ2-1; 7 nucleotides match TRBD1. V shed 5 bases and J 2 bases; nucleotides not matched to a gene: 6. The length of the CDR3 is 15 residues. Germline CDR1 reads SEHNR; CDR2 reads FQNEAQ (reference sequence). The whole variable domain, remainder taken from reference TRBV7-9 and TRBJ2-1, is DTGVSQNPRHKITKRGQNVTFRCDPISEHNRLYWYRQTLGQGPEFLTYFQNEAQLEKSRLLSDRFSAERPKGSFSTLEIQRTEQGDSAMYLCASSMPGTAYNEQFFGPGTRLTVL.

This clone is a singleton in its sample. The V and J genes are TRBV7-9 and TRBJ2-2, with D hard to call. Trimming left V 5 bases short and J 6 bases short, with 10 bases between. The CDR3 sequence is 13 residues long. Germline-derived CDR1 and CDR2 are SEHNR and FQNEAQ (reference sequence). CDR3 bases: TGTGCCAGCAGCAACGAGGTGCCCGGGGAGCTGTTTTTT. The encoded protein is CASSNEVPGELFF.

This clone was found a few times. The rearrangement joins TRBV29-1 to TRBJ1-1, with 7 nucleotides matching TRBD1. The germline V gene encodes CDR1 SQVTM and CDR2 ANQGSEA. This CDR3 has 13 residues. J was trimmed by 1 base and V by 7 bases; bases with no gene match: 6. This chain's CDR3 is CSALTGENTEAFF. For the CDR3, the DNA is TGCAGCGCCTTAACAGGGGAGAACACTGAAGCTTTCTTT.

V and J are TRBV11-2 and TRBJ2-7; TRBD2 matches at 9 bases. V lost 1 base and J lost 1; bases outside the gene matches: 5. The CDR3 spans 16 residues. CDR1 is SGHAT and CDR2 is FQNNGV in the germline V gene. CDR3 coding DNA: TGTGCCAGCAGCTTAGTGGAGGGACTAGCTTCCTACGAGCAGTACTTC. Translating it yields CASSLVEGLASYEQYF.

The chain has TRBV4-2 and TRBJ2-2, with a weak D call TRBD2 (6 bases). Trimming removed 4 bases from V and 6 bases from J, with 12 bases in between. The CDR3 consists of 14 residues. Germline CDR1 is LGHNA and CDR2 is YNFKEQ. The chain's CDR3 is CASSPQEGPGELFF. The CDR3 bases are TGTGCCAGCAGCCCCCAGGAGGGCCCCGGGGAGCTGTTTTTT.

The chain recombines TRBV15 with TRBJ2-5; 9 bases are shared with TRBD1. Germline trimming cut 1 base from V and 6 bases from J; bases unmatched to any gene: 6. Looked up from germline, CDR1 is LNHNV and CDR2 is YYDKDF (reference sequence). The CDR3 is made up of 15 amino acids. In DNA form, the CDR3 reads TGTGCCACCAGCAGAGGGGACAGGGCACTACAGACCCAGTACTTC. Residues: CATSRGDRALQTQYF.

The genes are TRBV10-3 and TRBJ2-5, with D possibly being TRBD2 (5 bases). V gave up 3 bases and J gave up 1 base, with 15 bases separating them. Germline V lookup: CDR1 ENHRY, CDR2 SYGVKD. This CDR3 has 16 amino acids. This CDR3 reads CAISDPWRLPQETQYF. Here the CDR3 DNA reads TGTGCCATCAGTGACCCCTGGAGGCTCCCCCAAGAGACCCAGTACTTC.

The J gene is TRBJ2-7, the V gene TRBV4-1, with 7 bases identical to TRBD2. CDR1 and CDR2 from the germline V gene are MGHRA and YSYEKL. Trimming cost V 1 base and J 6 bases; bases outside gene matches: 3. The CDR3 is 13 residues long. The DNA for the CDR3 is TGCGCCAGCAGCCAAGGACTAGCTGGCGAGCAGTACTTC. Translated, it gives CASSQGLAGEQYF.

As concerns this clone: One end of the junction is discordant with germline, which a read error may explain. This specimen includes other DNA sequences encoding the same CDR3. The chain links TRBV6-1 to TRBJ2-1; 7 bases are shared with TRBD1. Germline V gives CDR1 MNHNS, CDR2 SASEGT. CDR3 length: 14 residues. The CDR3 sequence is CASSGQNTGQQQFF. Written as DNA, the CDR3 is TGCGCCAGCAGTGGGCAAAATACGGGACAGCAGCAGTTCTTC.

V is TRBV14 and J is TRBJ1-6, with D maybe TRBD1 (5 bases). V lost 0 bases and J 7 bases, leaving 13 bases between the germline ends. Germline lookup yields CDR1 SGHDN and CDR2 FVKESK. The CDR3 consists of 16 residues. This CDR3 is CASSQDPGTLNSPLHF. The CDR3 DNA sequence: TGTGCCAGCAGCCAAGATCCAGGGACTTTAAATTCACCCCTCCACTTT.

The chain has TRBV7-9 and TRBJ2-2; 8 bases agree with TRBD2. The CDR3 runs to 14 residues. The germline CDR1 and CDR2 sequences are SEHNR and FQNEAQ (reference sequence). Losses at the gene ends were 2 bases for V and 7 bases for J; bases not matched to a gene: 3. CDR3 DNA sequence: TGTGCCAGCAGCTTATCACTAGCGGTCGGGGAGCTGTTTTTT. The encoded protein is CASSLSLAVGELFF.

For this clone: At one boundary the junction diverges from the germline segment, which might be a read error. The chain links TRBV7-7 to TRBJ2-1; D remains ambiguous. The V gene's germline CDR1 is SSHAT and CDR2 FNYEAQ (reference sequence). The CDR3 sequence is 15 residues long. The CDR3 DNA reads as TGTGCTAGCAGCTTAGCAACCGAGCCGAACAATGAGCAGTTCTTC. It translates to CASSLATEPNNEQFF.

The chain recombines TRBV4-3 with TRBJ2-7; TRBD2 agrees at 13 bases. CDR1 is LGHNA, CDR2 YSLEER, per germline. J lost 2 bases, V lost 3 bases, and 1 base had no gene match. The CDR3 sequence is 15 residues long. In nucleotides, the CDR3 is TGCGCCAGCAGCCAGGGACTAGCGGGGACCTACGAGCAGTACTTC. Translated, it gives CASSQGLAGTYEQYF.

The table lists this clone with a count of one. The chain links TRBV27 to TRBJ2-2, with 8 bases aligning to TRBD2. The CDR3 is 16 residues long. The V and J ends lost 3 bases and 4 bases, in that order; junction bases with no gene match: 7. Germline values: CDR1 MNHEY, CDR2 SMNVEV (reference sequence). The CDR3: CASSFFPSGSTGELFF. The DNA for the CDR3 is TGTGCCAGCAGTTTTTTCCCTAGCGGGTCCACCGGGGAGCTGTTTTTT.

V and J are TRBV5-1 and TRBJ1-1; D not certain. Trimming took 4 bases from V and 2 from J, leaving 9 bases between them. This CDR3 has 13 amino acids. Germline-derived CDR1 and CDR2 are SGHRS and YFSETQ. In nucleotides, the CDR3 is TGCGCCAGCAGCCTTCGGGATAACACTGAAGCTTTCTTT. Its protein product is CASSLRDNTEAFF. Looking up the rest from reference TRBV5-1 and TRBJ1-1 gives the full variable domain: KAGVTQTPRYLIKTRGQQVTLSCSPISGHRSVSWYQQTPGQGLQFLFEYFSETQRNKGNFPGRFSGRQFSNSRSEMNVSTLELGDSALYLCASSLRDNTEAFFGQGTRLTVV.

The V and J genes are TRBV28 and TRBJ2-7; 8 nucleotides align to TRBD1. From germline, CDR1 is MDHEN and CDR2 SYDVKM. The CDR3 has 12 residues. The trim removed 9 bases at V and 1 base at J, leaving 2 bases unmatched. CDR3 DNA sequence: TGTGCCAGTAGACAGGGGTCCTACGAGCAGTACTTC. It is translated as CASRQGSYEQYF.

DNA of the CDR3: TGTGCCAGTAGTATAGTGGGAGACATTCTTGGCTACACCTTC. Translated, it gives CASSIVGDILGYTF. The chain couples TRBV19 to TRBJ1-2; no definite D call. In germline, CDR1 is LNHDA, CDR2 SQIVND (reference sequence). The CDR3 contains 14 residues. V lost 1 base and J lost 7, with 13 bases in between. The entire variable domain, with the rest obtained from reference TRBV19 and TRBJ1-2, is as follows: DGGITQSPKYLFRKEGQNVTLSCEQNLNHDAMYWYRQDPGQGLRLIYYSQIVNDFQKGDIAEGYSVSREKKESFPLTVTSAQKNPTAFYLCASSIVGDILGYTFGSGTRLTVV.

The chain combines TRBV28 with TRBJ1-5, with 9 bases that match TRBD1. Trimming cost V 9 bases and J 6 bases; bases outside gene matches: 9. Looked up from germline, CDR1 is MDHEN and CDR2 is SYDVKM. The CDR3 covers 14 residues. The CDR3 DNA reads TGTGCCAGTCACCTGGGACAGGGAAGTCAGCCCCAGCATTTT. Translating gives CASHLGQGSQPQHF.

The rearrangement joins TRBV25-1 to TRBJ2-1; 8 nucleotides line up with TRBD2. Germline loops: CDR1 MGHDK, CDR2 SYGVNS. J was trimmed by 1 base and V by 5 bases; bases with no gene match: 7. The length of the CDR3 is 16 residues. CDR3 loop: CASSPGKRESYNEQFF. CDR3 sequence (DNA): TGTGCCAGCAGTCCGGGAAAGCGGGAGTCCTACAATGAGCAGTTCTTC.

This clone was detected once. The rearrangement joins TRBV11-2 to TRBJ2-5; TRBD1 agrees at 9 bases. The CDR3 spans 13 residues. Trimming took 7 bases from V and 4 from J; bases not matched to a gene: 4. CDR1 and CDR2 (germline): SGHAT, FQNNGV. CDR3 residues: CASNSDRGETQYF. In DNA, the CDR3 is TGTGCCAGCAACTCGGACAGGGGAGAGACCCAGTACTTC.

The chain uses TRBV9 and TRBJ2-7; 8 bases are shared with TRBD1. CDR3 size: 12 residues. The trim removed 4 bases at V and 6 bases at J, leaving 3 bases unmatched. The germline CDR1 and CDR2 sequences are SGDLS and YYNGEE. CDR3 nucleotides: TGTGCCAGCAGCTCTACAGGGGGCGAGCAGTACTTC. It translates to CASSSTGGEQYF.

The chain carries TRBV7-2 and TRBJ2-1; 7 bases align to TRBD2. The ends lost 1 base at V and 4 bases at J; junction bases unmatched: 7. The CDR3 totals 16 residues. Per the germline V gene, CDR1 is SGHTA and CDR2 is FQGNSA. This CDR3 reads CASSLDWREPYNEQFF. The CDR3 region has the DNA TGTGCCAGCAGCTTAGATTGGCGGGAGCCTTACAATGAGCAGTTCTTC.

This clone has more than one count but fewer than ten. The CDR3 nucleotides read TGTGCCAGCAGCTTCAGGACAGAAATTTTTTATGGCTACACCTTC. Encoded protein: CASSFRTEIFYGYTF. The J gene is TRBJ1-2, the V gene TRBV5-6; a weak D match, TRBD1 (6 bases). Germline CDR1 is SGHDT and CDR2 is YYEEEE. The CDR3 length is 15 residues. V was shortened by 2 bases and J by 5 bases, with 16 bases between the two germline ends. Variable domain in full (rest from reference TRBV5-6 and TRBJ1-2): DAGVTQSPTHLIKTRGQQVTLRCSPKSGHDTVSWYQQALGQGPQFIFQYYEEEERQRGNFPDRFSGHQFPNYSSELNVNALLLGDSALYLCASSFRTEIFYGYTFGSGTRLTVV.

This clone was recorded only once. The rearrangement links TRBV10-1 to TRBJ2-5; 8 nucleotides agree with TRBD1. The CDR3 extends over 14 amino acids. CDR1 and CDR2 (germline): WNHNN, SYGVQD (reference sequence). Losses at the gene ends were 3 bases for V and 5 bases for J; bases not matched to a gene: 5. CDR3 DNA sequence: TGCGCCAGCAGTGACCAGGGGGCTGTGGAGACCCAGTACTTC. Amino acids: CASSDQGAVETQYF.

The gene calls are TRBV9 and TRBJ1-2; 10 nucleotides agree with TRBD1. The V gene's germline CDR1 is SGDLS and CDR2 YYNGEE. The CDR3 extends over 13 amino acids. J gave up 7 bases and V 5 bases, and 5 bases lay outside the gene matches. The CDR3 loop reads CASRRDRGGGYTF. DNA of the CDR3: TGTGCCAGCAGGCGGGACAGGGGAGGTGGCTACACCTTC.

The chain employs TRBV27 and TRBJ2-1, with TRBD1 identical over 7 bases. The CDR3 sequence is 15 residues long. CDR1 and CDR2 from the germline V gene are MNHEY and SMNVEV (reference sequence). The V and J ends lost 7 bases and 7 bases, in that order; junction bases with no gene match: 13. CDR3 residues: CASKTDDRVWNEQFF. CDR3 nucleotides: TGTGCCAGCAAAACCGACGACAGGGTTTGGAATGAGCAGTTCTTC.

This clone appeared a single time. V gene TRBV28 combines with J gene TRBJ1-1; D is unclear. The CDR3 is 16 residues long. Looked up from germline, CDR1 is MDHEN and CDR2 is SYDVKM. Trimming cost V 4 bases and J 0 bases, with 15 bases left between them. The CDR3 spells CASSYAPWEVNTEAFF. The CDR3 nucleotides are TGTGCCAGCAGTTACGCCCCCTGGGAGGTGAACACTGAAGCTTTCTTT.

The chain recombines TRBV5-6 with TRBJ2-5; the D is unclear. Per the germline V gene, CDR1 is SGHDT and CDR2 is YYEEEE. The CDR3 spans 11 residues. Trimming removed 5 bases from V and 7 bases from J, with 9 bases in between. This CDR3 is CASSGEGTQYF. In DNA form, the CDR3 reads TGTGCCAGCAGTGGAGAAGGGACCCAGTACTTC.